The 19 T cell receptor beta chains listed next were all sequenced from one sample in a study of T cell repertoires in cytomegalovirus infection. TCRdb reprocessed the reads via MiXCR and lists one record per CDR3 protein. The table shows about 330,000 distinct CDR3 sequences, with roughly 34% occurring only once. Antigens of these TCRs are unknown. The source material was cultured PBMCs, sampled from culture after CMV antigen stimulation. All receptors derive from a human donor in good health (CMV status not recorded). Some clones in this sample may be carry-over from other donors' samples.

This chain joins TRBV7-8 and TRBJ2-7; D tentatively reads TRBD1 or TRBD2 (5 bases each). The V gene's germline CDR1 is SGHVS and CDR2 FQNEAQ. V was pared by 5 bases and J by 2 bases, with 13 bases between. The CDR3 spans 14 residues. CDR3 amino acids: CASSHGTATYEQYF. The CDR3 region has the DNA TGTGCCAGCAGCCATGGGACGGCAACCTACGAGCAGTACTTC.

In DNA, the CDR3 is TGTGCCAGCAGTGGAGACAGCCTGTCGACCAAAAACATTCAGTACTTC. This gives the protein CASSGDSLSTKNIQYF. The rearrangement uses TRBV2 and TRBJ2-4, with D perhaps matching TRBD1 (5 bases). V gave up 4 bases and J gave up 2 bases, with 15 bases separating them. CDR1 is SNHLY, CDR2 FYNNEI, per germline. The CDR3 length is 16 residues. The full variable domain, in which reference TRBV2 and TRBJ2-4 provide the parts outside the CDR3, is EPEVTQTPSHQVTQMGQEVILRCVPISNHLYFYWYRQILGQKVEFLVSFYNNEISEKSEIFDDQFSVERPDGSNFTLKIRSTKLEDSAMYFCASSGDSLSTKNIQYFGAGTRLSVL.

The chain carries TRBV7-2 and TRBJ2-5, with D hard to call. This CDR3 is 13 amino acids long. Trimming pared 3 bases from V and 1 base from J, leaving 6 bases between. CDR1 and CDR2 from the germline V gene are SGHTA and FQGNSA. The CDR3 region is CASSFSSQETQYF. In DNA, the CDR3 is TGTGCCAGCAGCTTTTCGTCCCAAGAGACCCAGTACTTC.

V and J are TRBV7-2 and TRBJ1-5, with a possible D match to TRBD1 (5 bases). In germline, CDR1 is SGHTA, CDR2 FQGNSA. The ends were cut back, 5 bases at V and 11 bases at J, with 16 bases in the middle. The CDR3 runs to 13 residues. As DNA, the CDR3 is TGTGCCAGCAGCCCCCTTATAGGCAGGGCCCAGCATTTT. Translating it yields CASSPLIGRAQHF. The entire variable domain, with the rest obtained from reference TRBV7-2 and TRBJ1-5, is as follows: GAGVSQSPSNKVTEKGKDVELRCDPISGHTALYWYRQSLGQGLEFLIYFQGNSAPDKSGLPSDRFSAERTGGSVSTLTIQRTQQEDSAVYLCASSPLIGRAQHFGDGTRLSIL.

The V and J genes are TRBV7-8 and TRBJ1-6; D unclear. The germline V gene encodes CDR1 SGHVS and CDR2 FQNEAQ. The V gene lost 0 bases and the J gene lost 9 bases, with 15 bases spanning the gap. The CDR3 has 16 residues. CDR3 in DNA: TGTGCCAGCAGCTTAGCGCGCGGACGCGGGAGTTCACCCCTCCACTTT. Its protein is CASSLARGRGSSPLHF. The whole variable domain, filled in from reference TRBV7-8 and TRBJ1-6, reads GAGVSQSPRYKVAKRGQDVALRCDPISGHVSLFWYQQALGQGPEFLTYFQNEAQLDKSGLPSDRFFAERPEGSVSTLKIQRTQQEDSAVYLCASSLARGRGSSPLHFGNGTRLTVT.

The gene calls are TRBV4-1 and TRBJ2-7; 11 bases line up with TRBD2. CDR3 length equals 15 residues. Germline V gene lookup returns CDR1 MGHRA and CDR2 YSYEKL. Unmatched junction bases numbered 6, after V lost 4 bases and J lost 4 bases. The CDR3 DNA sequence: TGCGCCAGCAGCCCCAGGGCTAGCGGGAGGTACGAGCAGTACGTC. This encodes CASSPRASGRYEQYV.

This clonotype turned up a few times. The V gene is TRBV7-6, the J gene TRBJ2-1; the D gene could be TRBD1 or TRBD2 (5 bases each). Germline assignment: CDR1 SGHVS and CDR2 FNYEAQ. The CDR3 totals 19 residues. V lost 4 bases to trimming and J lost 4 bases, with 26 bases between them. The CDR3 protein is CASSSRGGGGLGGYNEQFF. The CDR3 nucleotides are TGTGCCAGCAGCTCTAGGGGCGGAGGCGGGCTTGGGGGATACAATGAGCAGTTCTTC.

The rearrangement joins TRBV6-2 or TRBV6-3 to TRBJ1-1, with TRBD1 matching 7 bases. The CDR3 runs to 15 residues. V lost 7 bases and J lost 5; bases outside the gene matches: 13. CDR1 MNHEY and CDR2 SVGEGT come from the germline V gene. CDR3 residues: CASTHGRGRRTEAFF. The DNA for the CDR3 is TGTGCCAGCACCCACGGAAGGGGGCGCAGGACTGAAGCTTTCTTT.

Notes on this clonotype: This may be a read error: a much more frequent sequence differs by one nucleotide. This chain connects TRBV7-2 to TRBJ2-7, with 13 bases lining up with TRBD2. Germline CDR1 SGHTA, CDR2 FQGNSA. The CDR3 is made up of 18 amino acids. CDR3 coding DNA: TGTGCCACCAGCTTAAGTCTCCCCAGGACTAGCGGGAGAAGAGAGCAGTACGTC. Protein sequence: CATSLSLPRTSGRREQYV.

This rearrangement joins TRBV7-2 to TRBJ2-7, with D tentatively TRBD1 (6 bases). The CDR3 has 15 amino acids. Germline V gene data show CDR1 as SGHTA and CDR2 as FQGNSA. V lost 4 bases, J lost 2 bases, and 15 bases lay in between. Here the CDR3 reads CASSSGTSPTYEQYF. The DNA of the CDR3 is TGTGCCAGCAGCTCTGGGACATCGCCGACCTACGAGCAGTACTTC.

The CDR3 sequence: CASSLVTGRTDTQYF. CDR3 sequence (DNA): TGTGCCAGCAGCTTAGTGACGGGAAGGACAGATACGCAGTATTTT. V and J are TRBV11-2 and TRBJ2-3, with D maybe TRBD2 (5 bases). V was shortened by 1 base and J by 3 bases, with 11 bases between the two germline ends. This CDR3 is built from 15 residues. CDR1 and CDR2 from the germline V gene are SGHAT and FQNNGV.

The chain links TRBV20-1 to TRBJ1-4, with unresolved D. CDR3 length: 13 residues. In germline, CDR1 is DFQATT, CDR2 SNEGSKA (reference sequence). V lost 4 bases and J 6 bases, leaving 12 bases between the germline ends. The chain's CDR3 is CSAIRTVDEKLFF. DNA for the CDR3: TGCAGTGCTATCCGTACGGTTGATGAAAAACTGTTTTTT.

J is TRBJ1-6 and V is TRBV27, with no clear D. This CDR3 is 12 amino acids long. Germline values: CDR1 MNHEY, CDR2 SMNVEV (reference sequence). V shed 3 bases and J shed 9 bases, with 6 bases lying between them. CDR3 in amino acids: CASSFSSSPLHF. The CDR3 coding sequence is TGTGCCAGCAGTTTTTCTAGTTCACCCCTCCACTTT.

This chain connects TRBV19 to TRBJ2-1; 9 bases map to TRBD1. The CDR3 has 16 residues. V lost 3 bases and J lost 0; bases outside the gene matches: 3. CDR1 is LNHDA and CDR2 is SQIVND in the germline V gene (reference sequence). The DNA of the CDR3 is TGTGCCAGTAGTATTCTGGGACAGGGCTCCTACAATGAGCAGTTCTTC. Protein sequence: CASSILGQGSYNEQFF.

Remarks on this clonotype: It may be a read error: a sequence one base away is much more abundant. The rearrangement joins TRBV5-4 to TRBJ1-1; D ambiguous. Trimming stripped 4 bases from V and 1 base from J, with 8 bases between. The CDR3 runs to 13 residues. Germline lookup yields CDR1 SGHNT and CDR2 YYREEE (reference sequence). The CDR3 spells CASSQDGNTEAFF. The CDR3 coding sequence is TGTGCCAGCAGCCAGGACGGGAACACTGAAGCTTTCTTT.

CDR3 amino acids: CSGKAGGTDTQYF. The DNA of the CDR3 is TGCAGTGGGAAAGCGGGTGGGACAGATACGCAGTATTTT. J is TRBJ2-3 and V is TRBV20-1, with a possible D match to TRBD2 (6 bases). This CDR3 comprises 13 residues. Per germline, CDR1 DFQATT and CDR2 SNEGSKA (reference sequence). Between the trimmed V and J ends, which lost 7 bases and 3 bases, there was a span of 14 bases.

The CDR3 sequence: CSGNRGGVNTEAFF. In DNA, the CDR3 is TGCAGCGGAAACAGGGGAGGGGTGAACACTGAAGCTTTCTTT. The chain uses TRBV29-1 and TRBJ1-1; 7 positions match TRBD1. Looked up from germline, CDR1 is SQVTM and CDR2 is ANQGSEA. The CDR3 has 14 amino acids. With 7 bases clipped from V and 0 bases from J, the junction kept 8 bases outside the gene matches.

This clonotype was seen a few times. The chain links TRBV5-1 to TRBJ2-3; TRBD2 agrees at 10 bases. With 4 bases clipped from V and 3 bases from J, the junction kept 11 bases outside the gene matches. This CDR3 region has 17 residues. CDR1 and CDR2 (germline): SGHRS, YFSETQ. CDR3 sequence (DNA): TGCGCCAGCAGCCTAGCGGGGGAAAGAAGAAAAACAGATACGCAGTATTTT. Translation gives CASSLAGERRKTDTQYF.

The genes are TRBV19 and TRBJ2-6; the D is unclear. The germline V gene has CDR1 LNHDA and CDR2 SQIVND (reference sequence). V was cut by 6 bases and J by 0 bases, with 18 bases left in between. This CDR3 region has 18 residues. CDR3 region: CASSLHRVFLSGANVLTF. In DNA form, the CDR3 reads TGTGCCAGTAGCCTCCATAGGGTCTTTCTCTCTGGGGCCAACGTCCTGACTTTC. Based on the CDR3 plus reference TRBV19 and TRBJ2-6, the full variable domain is DGGITQSPKYLFRKEGQNVTLSCEQNLNHDAMYWYRQDPGQGLRLIYYSQIVNDFQKGDIAEGYSVSREKKESFPLTVTSAQKNPTAFYLCASSLHRVFLSGANVLTFGAGSRLTVL.